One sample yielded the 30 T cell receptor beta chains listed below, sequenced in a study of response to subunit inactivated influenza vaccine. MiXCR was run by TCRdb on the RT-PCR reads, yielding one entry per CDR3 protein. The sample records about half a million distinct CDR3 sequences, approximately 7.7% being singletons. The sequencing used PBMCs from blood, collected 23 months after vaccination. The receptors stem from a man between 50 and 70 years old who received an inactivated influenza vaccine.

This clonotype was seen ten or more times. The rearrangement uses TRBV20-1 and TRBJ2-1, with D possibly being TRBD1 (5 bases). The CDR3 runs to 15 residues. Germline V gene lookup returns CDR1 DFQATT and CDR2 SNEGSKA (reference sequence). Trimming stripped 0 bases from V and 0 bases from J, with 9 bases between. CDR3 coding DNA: TGCAGTGCTAGAGATGGGGCAGACTCCTACAATGAGCAGTTCTTC. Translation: CSARDGADSYNEQFF.

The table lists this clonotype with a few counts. The CDR3 protein is CSASKGGYNSPLHF. The CDR3 nucleotides are TGCAGTGCTAGTAAGGGGGGCTATAATTCACCCCTCCACTTT. The chain uses TRBV20-1 and TRBJ1-6; D is perhaps TRBD1 (6 bases). The V end lost 3 bases, the J end lost 3 bases, and 9 bases lay between the germline ends. The CDR3 spans 14 residues. Germline V lookup: CDR1 DFQATT, CDR2 SNEGSKA (reference sequence).

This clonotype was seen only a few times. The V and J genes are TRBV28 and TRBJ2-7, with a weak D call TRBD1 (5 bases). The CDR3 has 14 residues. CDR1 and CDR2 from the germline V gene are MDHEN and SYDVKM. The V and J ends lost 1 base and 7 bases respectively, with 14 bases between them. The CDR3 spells CASSLFLPGREQYF. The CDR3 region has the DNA TGTGCCAGCAGTTTATTCCTTCCAGGGCGGGAGCAGTACTTC.

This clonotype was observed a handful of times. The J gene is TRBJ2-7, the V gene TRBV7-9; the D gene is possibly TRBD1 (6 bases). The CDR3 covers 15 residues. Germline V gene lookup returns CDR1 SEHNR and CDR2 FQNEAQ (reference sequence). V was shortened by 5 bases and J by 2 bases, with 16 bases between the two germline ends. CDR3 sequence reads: CASSTHRDKAYEQYF. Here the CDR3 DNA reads TGTGCCAGCAGCACACACAGGGATAAGGCCTACGAGCAGTACTTC.

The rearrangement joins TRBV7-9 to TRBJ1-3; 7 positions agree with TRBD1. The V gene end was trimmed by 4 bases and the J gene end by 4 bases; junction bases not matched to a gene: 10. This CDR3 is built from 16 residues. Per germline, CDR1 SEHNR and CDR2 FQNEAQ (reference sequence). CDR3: CASSSIDRARGNTIYF. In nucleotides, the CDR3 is TGTGCCAGCAGCTCTATAGACAGGGCGAGGGGAAACACCATATATTTT.

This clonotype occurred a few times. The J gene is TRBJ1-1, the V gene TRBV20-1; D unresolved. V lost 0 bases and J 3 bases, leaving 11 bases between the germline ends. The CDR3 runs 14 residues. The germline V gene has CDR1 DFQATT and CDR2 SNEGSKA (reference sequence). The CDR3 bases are TGCAGTGCTAGAGAACAGCGGTCCTACACTGAAGCTTTCTTT. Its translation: CSAREQRSYTEAFF.

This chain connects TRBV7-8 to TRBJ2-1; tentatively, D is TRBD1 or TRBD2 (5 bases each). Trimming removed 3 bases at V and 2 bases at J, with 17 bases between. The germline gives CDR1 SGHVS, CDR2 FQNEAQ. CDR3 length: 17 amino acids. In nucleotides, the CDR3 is TGTGCCAGCAGCTTTGGCGTGGTGCAGGGACCCTACAATGAGCAGTTCTTC. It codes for CASSFGVVQGPYNEQFF.

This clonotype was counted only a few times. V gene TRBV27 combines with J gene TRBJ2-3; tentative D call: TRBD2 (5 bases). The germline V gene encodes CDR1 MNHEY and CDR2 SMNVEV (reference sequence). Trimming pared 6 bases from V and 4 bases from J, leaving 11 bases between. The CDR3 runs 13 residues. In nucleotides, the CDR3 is TGTGCCAGCAGACTCTCCGGGGCAGATACGCAGTATTTT. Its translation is CASRLSGADTQYF.

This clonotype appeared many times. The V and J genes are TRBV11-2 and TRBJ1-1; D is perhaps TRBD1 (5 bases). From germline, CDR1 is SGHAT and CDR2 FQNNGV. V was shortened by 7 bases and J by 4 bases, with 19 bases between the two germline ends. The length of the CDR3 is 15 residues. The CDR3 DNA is TGTGCCAGCACCTCTCACTTGTCAAGGGGCACTGAAGCTTTCTTT. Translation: CASTSHLSRGTEAFF.

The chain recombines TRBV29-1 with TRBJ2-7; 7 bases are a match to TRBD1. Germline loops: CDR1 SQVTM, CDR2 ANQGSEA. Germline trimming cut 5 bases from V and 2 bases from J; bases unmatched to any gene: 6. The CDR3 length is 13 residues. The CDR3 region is CSVTGTVTYEQYF. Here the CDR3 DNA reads TGCAGCGTTACCGGGACAGTTACCTACGAGCAGTACTTC.

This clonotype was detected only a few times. CDR3 nucleotides: TGCGCCAGCAGCCAAGAAGCAGGGGGGTATAACACTGAAGCTTTCTTT. Translating gives CASSQEAGGYNTEAFF. This chain links TRBV4-3 with TRBJ1-1, with 7 bases matching TRBD1. The CDR3 contains 16 residues. The V gene's germline CDR1 is LGHNA and CDR2 YSLEER. V was clipped by 0 bases and J by 2 bases; unmatched bases: 6.

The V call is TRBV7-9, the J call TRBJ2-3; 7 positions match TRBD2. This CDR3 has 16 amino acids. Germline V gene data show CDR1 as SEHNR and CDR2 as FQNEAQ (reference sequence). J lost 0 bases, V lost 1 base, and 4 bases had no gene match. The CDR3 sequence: CASSLERGSSTDTQYF. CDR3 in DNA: TGTGCCAGCAGCTTAGAGCGCGGGAGCAGCACAGATACGCAGTATTTT.

CDR3 region: CASSYLTGVLDTQYF. CDR3 coding DNA: TGTGCCAGCAGTTACCTGACAGGGGTTTTAGATACGCAGTATTTT. The chain carries TRBV6-5 and TRBJ2-3; 8 bases agree with TRBD1. The germline V gene encodes CDR1 MNHEY and CDR2 SVGAGI. The J segment lost 5 bases and the V segment lost 2 bases, leaving 6 bases of the junction unmatched. The CDR3 spans 15 residues.

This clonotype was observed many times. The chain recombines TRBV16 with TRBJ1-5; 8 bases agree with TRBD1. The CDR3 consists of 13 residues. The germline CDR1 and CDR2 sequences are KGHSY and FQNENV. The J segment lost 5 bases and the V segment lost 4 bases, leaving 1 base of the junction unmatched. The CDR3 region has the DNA TGTGCCAGCAGCCGGGACAGGTATCAGCCCCAGCATTTT. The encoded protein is CASSRDRYQPQHF.

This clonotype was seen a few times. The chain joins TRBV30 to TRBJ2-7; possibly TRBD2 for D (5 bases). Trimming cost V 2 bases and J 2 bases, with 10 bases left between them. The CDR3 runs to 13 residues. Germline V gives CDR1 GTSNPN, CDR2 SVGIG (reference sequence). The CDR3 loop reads CAWSPSGPYEQYF. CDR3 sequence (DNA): TGTGCCTGGAGTCCCAGCGGCCCCTACGAGCAGTACTTC.

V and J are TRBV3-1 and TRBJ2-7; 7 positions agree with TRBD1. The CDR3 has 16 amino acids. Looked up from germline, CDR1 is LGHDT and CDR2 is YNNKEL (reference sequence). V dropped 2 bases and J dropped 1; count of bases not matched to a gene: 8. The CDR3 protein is CASSQIGGRFSYEQYF. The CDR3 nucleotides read TGTGCCAGCAGCCAAATAGGGGGCCGGTTTTCCTACGAGCAGTACTTC.

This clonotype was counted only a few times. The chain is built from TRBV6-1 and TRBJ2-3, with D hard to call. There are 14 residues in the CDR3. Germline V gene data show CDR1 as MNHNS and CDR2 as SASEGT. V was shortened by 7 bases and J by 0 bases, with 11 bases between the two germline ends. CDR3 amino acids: CASTPPRSTDTQYF. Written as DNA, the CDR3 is TGTGCCAGCACCCCCCCGCGGAGCACAGATACGCAGTATTTT.

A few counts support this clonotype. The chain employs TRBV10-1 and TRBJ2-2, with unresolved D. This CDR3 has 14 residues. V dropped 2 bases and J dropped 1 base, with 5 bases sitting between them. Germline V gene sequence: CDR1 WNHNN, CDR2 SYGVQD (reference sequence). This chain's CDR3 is CASSELRNTGELFF. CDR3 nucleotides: TGCGCCAGCAGTGAGCTACGGAACACCGGGGAGCTGTTTTTT.

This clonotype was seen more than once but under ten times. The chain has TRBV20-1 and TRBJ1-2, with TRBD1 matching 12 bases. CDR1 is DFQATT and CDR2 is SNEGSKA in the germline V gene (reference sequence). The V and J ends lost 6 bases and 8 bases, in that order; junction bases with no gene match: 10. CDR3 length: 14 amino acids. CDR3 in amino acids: CSANPGQGAEGYTF. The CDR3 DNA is TGCAGTGCAAACCCGGGACAGGGGGCGGAAGGCTACACCTTC.

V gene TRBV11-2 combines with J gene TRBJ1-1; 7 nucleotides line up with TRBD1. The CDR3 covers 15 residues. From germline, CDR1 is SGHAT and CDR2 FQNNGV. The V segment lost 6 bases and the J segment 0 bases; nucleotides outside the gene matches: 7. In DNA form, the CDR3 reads TGTGCCAGCAGGGGGGGGACAGCTGTGAACACTGAAGCTTTCTTT. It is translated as CASRGGTAVNTEAFF.

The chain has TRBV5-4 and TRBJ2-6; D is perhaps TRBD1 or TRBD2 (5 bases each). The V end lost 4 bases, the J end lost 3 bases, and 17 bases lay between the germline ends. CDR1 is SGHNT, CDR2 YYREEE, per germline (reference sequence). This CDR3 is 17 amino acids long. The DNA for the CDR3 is TGTGCCAGCAGCCCCCCTGAGGGGTGGTATGGGGCCAACGTCCTGACTTTC. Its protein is CASSPPEGWYGANVLTF.

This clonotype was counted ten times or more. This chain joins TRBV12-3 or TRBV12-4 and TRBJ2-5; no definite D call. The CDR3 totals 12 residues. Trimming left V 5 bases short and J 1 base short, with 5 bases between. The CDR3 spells CASSLTQETQYF. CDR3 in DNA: TGTGCCAGCAGTCTCACCCAAGAGACCCAGTACTTC.

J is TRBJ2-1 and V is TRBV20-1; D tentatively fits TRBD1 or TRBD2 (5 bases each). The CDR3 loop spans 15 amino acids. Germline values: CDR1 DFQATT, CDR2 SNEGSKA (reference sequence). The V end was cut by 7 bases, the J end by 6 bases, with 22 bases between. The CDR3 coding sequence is TGCAGTGGGGGAGAGGCGACGACTGGGGCCAATGAGCAGTTCTTC. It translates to CSGGEATTGANEQFF.

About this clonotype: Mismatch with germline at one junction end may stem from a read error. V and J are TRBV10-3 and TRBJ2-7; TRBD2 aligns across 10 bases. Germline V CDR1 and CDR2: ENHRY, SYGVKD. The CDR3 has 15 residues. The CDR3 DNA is TGTGCCATCTGTGAAGGGTCTAGCGGGAGCCACGAGCAGTACTTC. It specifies CAICEGSSGSHEQYF.

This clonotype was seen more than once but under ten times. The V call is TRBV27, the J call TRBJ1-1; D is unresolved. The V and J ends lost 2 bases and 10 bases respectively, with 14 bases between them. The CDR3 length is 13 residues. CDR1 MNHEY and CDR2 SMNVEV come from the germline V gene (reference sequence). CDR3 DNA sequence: TGTGCCAGCAGTTTAGCGCGGGGAAGGAGAGCTTTCTTT. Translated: CASSLARGRRAFF.

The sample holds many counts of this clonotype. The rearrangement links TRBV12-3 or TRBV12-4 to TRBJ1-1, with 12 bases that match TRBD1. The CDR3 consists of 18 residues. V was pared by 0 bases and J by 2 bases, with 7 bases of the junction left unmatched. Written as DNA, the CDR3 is TGTGCCAGCAGTTTAGCGCCGGGACAGGGGGCGGGAAACACTGAAGCTTTCTTT. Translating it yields CASSLAPGQGAGNTEAFF.

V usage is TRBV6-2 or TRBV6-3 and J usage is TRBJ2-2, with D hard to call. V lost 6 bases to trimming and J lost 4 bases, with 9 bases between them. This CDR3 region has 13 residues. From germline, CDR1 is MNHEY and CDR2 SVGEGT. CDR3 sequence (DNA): TGTGCCAGCAGCCGAACACTCACCGGGGAGCTGTTTTTT. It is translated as CASSRTLTGELFF.

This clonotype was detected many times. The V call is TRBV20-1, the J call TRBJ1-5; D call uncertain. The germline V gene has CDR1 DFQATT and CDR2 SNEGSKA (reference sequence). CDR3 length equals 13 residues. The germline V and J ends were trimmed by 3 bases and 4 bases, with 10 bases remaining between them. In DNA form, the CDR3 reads TGCAGTGCTAGGGCCTCTGAGAATCAGCCCCAGCATTTT. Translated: CSARASENQPQHF.

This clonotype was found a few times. This CDR3 is CSVAAGETQYF. The CDR3 nucleotides read TGCAGCGTTGCGGCGGGAGAGACCCAGTACTTC. This rearrangement joins TRBV29-1 to TRBJ2-5; D is possibly TRBD2 (5 bases). Trimming shortened V by 4 bases and J by 4 bases, and 7 bases separated the two germline ends. CDR1 is SQVTM, CDR2 ANQGSEA, per germline. The CDR3 extends over 11 amino acids.

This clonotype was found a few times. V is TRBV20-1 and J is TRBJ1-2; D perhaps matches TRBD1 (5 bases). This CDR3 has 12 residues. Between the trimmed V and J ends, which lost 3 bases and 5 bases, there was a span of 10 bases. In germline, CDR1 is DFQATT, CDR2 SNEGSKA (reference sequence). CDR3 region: CSASSGNYGYTF. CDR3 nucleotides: TGCAGTGCTAGCTCAGGGAATTATGGCTACACCTTC.